The 21 T cell receptor beta chains in this list originate from one sample, sequenced in a study of blood T cell repertoires in COVID-19. The protocol was immunoSEQ multiplex PCR, while the TCRdb copy is restricted to in-frame clones and leaves out a portion. The table lists about 140,000 clones, more than 60% of them singletons, with approximately 15% in the top ten. Material for sequencing was peripheral blood. The receptors were gathered from a man aged 45-65 years with acute or convalescent COVID-19.

V and J are TRBV10-2 and TRBJ1-1; TRBD1 is a possible D gene (6 bases). The germline V gene has CDR1 WSHSY and CDR2 SAAADI. The CDR3 sequence is 14 residues long. V shed 3 bases and J shed 3 bases, with 11 bases lying between them. CDR3 DNA: TGCGCCAGCAGTGACGCAGGGGACGACACTGAAGCTTTCTTT. Protein product: CASSDAGDDTEAFF.

This clone was counted once. The chain carries TRBV19 and TRBJ2-3; 12 nucleotides match TRBD2. Germline V gene data show CDR1 as LNHDA and CDR2 as SQIVND (reference sequence). The V gene end was trimmed by 3 bases and the J gene end by 6 bases; junction bases not matched to a gene: 4. This CDR3 has 15 residues. The CDR3 DNA sequence: TGTGCCAGTAGTATTGACGGGACTAGCGGGGATACGCAGTATTTT. Translated, it gives CASSIDGTSGDTQYF.

The V gene is TRBV19, the J gene TRBJ2-1; D is ambiguous. V lost 3 bases and J 0 bases, leaving 9 bases between the germline ends. Germline V gene data show CDR1 as LNHDA and CDR2 as SQIVND (reference sequence). The CDR3 has 15 amino acids. For the CDR3, the DNA is TGTGCCAGTAGTATCGGCGGCCCCTCCTACAATGAGCAGTTCTTC. This sequence encodes CASSIGGPSYNEQFF.

The J gene is TRBJ1-2, the V gene TRBV2; D call uncertain. The CDR3 has 12 residues. V lost 8 bases to trimming and J lost 4 bases, with 11 bases between them. Germline-derived CDR1 and CDR2 are SNHLY and FYNNEI. The CDR3 reads CASGAGSYGYTF. Here the CDR3 DNA reads TGTGCCAGCGGTGCGGGGTCCTATGGCTACACCTTC.

V usage is TRBV4-1 and J usage is TRBJ2-1, with 11 bases aligning to TRBD2. Germline values: CDR1 MGHRA, CDR2 YSYEKL. J gave up 3 bases and V 2 bases, and 9 bases lay outside the gene matches. The CDR3 consists of 18 residues. The CDR3 here is CASSQTGSGGAIYNEQFF. The CDR3 DNA follows: TGCGCCAGCAGCCAAACAGGTAGCGGGGGGGCCATCTACAATGAGCAGTTCTTC.

This chain uses TRBV6-6 with TRBJ2-3; TRBD2 matches at 14 bases. Germline assignment: CDR1 MNHNY and CDR2 SVGAGI (reference sequence). The CDR3 has 19 residues. After removal of 5 bases from V and 1 base from J, the junction contained 11 bases not matched to a gene. The DNA of the CDR3 is TGTGCCAGCAGTCGTGGACTAGCGGGGGGTGGATCTGGCACAGATACGCAGTATTTT. Encoded protein: CASSRGLAGGGSGTDTQYF.

This clone was seen once. This specimen includes other DNA sequences encoding the same CDR3. V and J are TRBV6-5 and TRBJ1-1; tentatively, D is TRBD1 (5 bases). V was pared by 2 bases and J by 0 bases, with 10 bases between. This CDR3 comprises 15 residues. Germline V gives CDR1 MNHEY, CDR2 SVGAGI. In nucleotides, the CDR3 is TGTGCCAGCAGTTACAGGGGAAGAATGAACACTGAAGCTTTCTTT. Encoded protein: CASSYRGRMNTEAFF.

J is TRBJ2-3 and V is TRBV18; the match to TRBD2 covers 7 bases. The germline V gene encodes CDR1 KGHSH and CDR2 LQKENI. J was trimmed by 2 bases and V by 6 bases; bases with no gene match: 8. CDR3 length equals 15 residues. For the CDR3, the DNA is TGTGCCAGCTCTCCCGGGACTACCTCCACAGATACGCAGTATTTT. Its protein is CASSPGTTSTDTQYF.

The rearrangement links TRBV6-6 to TRBJ1-5; 7 positions match TRBD1. The CDR3 sequence is 14 residues long. Germline V gene lookup returns CDR1 MNHNY and CDR2 SVGAGI (reference sequence). Trimming at V came to 4 bases and at J to 3 bases, leaving 3 bases not matched to a gene. For the CDR3, the DNA is TGTGCCAGCAGTTCGGGACAGTCCAATCAGCCCCAGCATTTT. Protein sequence: CASSSGQSNQPQHF.

This chain connects TRBV6-5 to TRBJ2-1; D is perhaps TRBD1 (5 bases). The CDR3 runs 13 residues. V lost 6 bases, J lost 3 bases, and 9 bases lay in between. Germline CDR1 MNHEY, CDR2 SVGAGI. The CDR3 coding sequence is TGTGCCAGCAGAGTAGGGGTCTACAATGAGCAGTTCTTC. It specifies CASRVGVYNEQFF.

Comments on this clone: At one end the junction does not follow the germline gene, possibly because of a read error. The V gene is TRBV13, the J gene TRBJ2-3; 9 nucleotides match TRBD2. In germline, CDR1 is PRHDT, CDR2 FYEKMQ (reference sequence). The CDR3 runs 18 residues. The CDR3 reads CPRRPRARGGAGGDTQYF. The CDR3 coding sequence is TGCCCCCGCCGCCCACGGGCTCGCGGGGGGGCCGGGGGAGATACGCAGTATTTT.

The rearrangement joins TRBV25-1 to TRBJ2-2; 8 bases agree with TRBD1. The CDR3 extends over 15 amino acids. The ends lost 6 bases at V and 5 bases at J; junction bases unmatched: 8. The germline V gene has CDR1 MGHDK and CDR2 SYGVNS. CDR3 coding DNA: TGTGCCAGCAGAGAGGACAGGGTAGTAACCGGGGAGCTGTTTTTT. Translated, it gives CASREDRVVTGELFF.

The chain is built from TRBV10-2 and TRBJ2-5; 8 bases match TRBD1. Trimming at V came to 3 bases and at J to 5 bases, leaving 8 bases not matched to a gene. CDR1 is WSHSY, CDR2 SAAADI, per germline. CDR3 length: 15 residues. The CDR3: CASSETGGRTETQYF. DNA for the CDR3: TGCGCCAGCAGTGAAACAGGGGGTAGAACGGAGACCCAGTACTTC.

This chain links TRBV7-8 with TRBJ2-5, with 12 bases fitting TRBD2. V trimming: 3 bases; J trimming: 10 bases; junction bases outside the gene matches: 9. CDR3 length: 15 amino acids. Germline V gene data show CDR1 as SGHVS and CDR2 as FQNEAQ. The CDR3 nucleotides are TGTGCCAGCAGCTTGGGGACCGGACTAGCGGGGCGCCAGTACTTC. This translates into CASSLGTGLAGRQYF.

The V gene is TRBV4-1, the J gene TRBJ1-4; TRBD1 is a possible D gene (6 bases). Trimming cost V 1 base and J 3 bases, with 12 bases left between them. This CDR3 contains 16 residues. Germline lookup yields CDR1 MGHRA and CDR2 YSYEKL. The CDR3 spells CASSQAGGPSNEKLFF. CDR3 nucleotides: TGCGCCAGCAGCCAAGCGGGGGGGCCGTCTAATGAAAAACTGTTTTTT.

This chain connects TRBV5-1 to TRBJ1-2; no clear D gene. This CDR3 spans 14 amino acids. Germline assignment: CDR1 SGHRS and CDR2 YFSETQ. The ends were cut back, 3 bases at V and 2 bases at J, with 11 bases in the middle. CDR3 protein: CASSSLESNYGYTF. In DNA form, the CDR3 reads TGCGCCAGCAGCTCATTAGAATCAAACTATGGCTACACCTTC.

The chain links TRBV6-5 to TRBJ1-1, with D maybe TRBD1 (6 bases). V was clipped by 5 bases and J by 7 bases, with 14 bases between them. The CDR3 covers 13 residues. Germline V CDR1 and CDR2: MNHEY, SVGAGI. The CDR3 DNA follows: TGTGCCAGCAGTCAGCCCGGGACAAGTGAAGCTTTCTTT. This gives the protein CASSQPGTSEAFF.

The chain is built from TRBV4-1 and TRBJ2-1, with 8 nucleotides matching TRBD2. From germline, CDR1 is MGHRA and CDR2 YSYEKL. V dropped 0 bases and J dropped 10; count of bases not matched to a gene: 11. CDR3 length: 16 residues. The CDR3 sequence: CASSQDDTSGLGEQFF. CDR3 nucleotide sequence: TGCGCCAGCAGCCAAGACGATACTAGCGGCCTCGGGGAGCAGTTCTTC.

J is TRBJ1-2 and V is TRBV6-5; no definite D call. Germline loops: CDR1 MNHEY, CDR2 SVGAGI. The CDR3 is made up of 14 amino acids. V lost 2 bases and J 8 bases, leaving 15 bases between the germline ends. The CDR3 is CASSYHIGSQGYTF. The CDR3, as DNA: TGTGCCAGCAGTTACCACATCGGGAGTCAAGGCTACACCTTC.

In this sample, this clone turned up a few times. The chain links TRBV2 to TRBJ2-7; TRBD1 agrees at 12 bases. The germline V gene encodes CDR1 SNHLY and CDR2 FYNNEI. Trimming took 7 bases from V and 6 from J; bases not matched to a gene: 7. The CDR3 runs 14 residues. CDR3 protein: CASTRDRGLGEQYF. The CDR3, as DNA: TGTGCCAGCACCCGGGACAGGGGGCTTGGCGAGCAGTACTTC.

The chain recombines TRBV11-2 with TRBJ2-1; 8 nucleotides line up with TRBD1. This CDR3 has 17 amino acids. V dropped 5 bases and J dropped 12; count of bases not matched to a gene: 21. CDR1 is SGHAT and CDR2 is FQNNGV in the germline V gene. Written as DNA, the CDR3 is TGTGCCAGCAGCCCCCTATGGGTGGACAGGGCCACGGTGGGGCAGTTCTTC. Its translation is CASSPLWVDRATVGQFF. Full variable domain (outside the CDR3, taken from reference TRBV11-2 and TRBJ2-1): EAGVAQSPRYKIIEKRQSVAFWCNPISGHATLYWYQQILGQGPKLLIQFQNNGVVDDSQLPKDRFSAERLKGVDSTLKIQPAKLEDSAVYLCASSPLWVDRATVGQFFGPGTRLTVL.